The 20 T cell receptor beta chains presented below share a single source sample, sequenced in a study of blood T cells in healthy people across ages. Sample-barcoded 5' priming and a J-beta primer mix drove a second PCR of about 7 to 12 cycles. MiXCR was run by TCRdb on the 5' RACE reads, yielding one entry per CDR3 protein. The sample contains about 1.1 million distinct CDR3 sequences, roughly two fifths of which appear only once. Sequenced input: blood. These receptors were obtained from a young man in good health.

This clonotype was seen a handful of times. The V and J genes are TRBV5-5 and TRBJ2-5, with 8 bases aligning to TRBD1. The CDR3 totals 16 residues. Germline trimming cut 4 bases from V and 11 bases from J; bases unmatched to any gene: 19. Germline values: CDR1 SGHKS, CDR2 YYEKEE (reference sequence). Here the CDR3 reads CASSADPGQDFNEQYF. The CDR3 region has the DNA TGTGCCAGCAGCGCGGACCCGGGACAGGATTTCAATGAGCAGTACTTC.

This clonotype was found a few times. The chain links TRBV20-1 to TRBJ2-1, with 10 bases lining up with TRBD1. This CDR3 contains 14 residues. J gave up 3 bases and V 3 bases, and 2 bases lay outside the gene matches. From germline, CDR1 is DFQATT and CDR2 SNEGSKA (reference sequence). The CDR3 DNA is TGCAGTGCTAGTAGGACAGGGGGCTACAATGAGCAGTTCTTC. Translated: CSASRTGGYNEQFF.

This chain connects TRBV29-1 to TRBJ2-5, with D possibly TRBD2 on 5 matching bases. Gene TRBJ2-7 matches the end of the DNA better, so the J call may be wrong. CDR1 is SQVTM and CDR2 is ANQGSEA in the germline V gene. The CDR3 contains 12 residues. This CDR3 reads CSVDNRAGEQYF. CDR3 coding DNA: TGCAGCGTTGATAATAGGGCGGGCGAGCAGTACTTC.

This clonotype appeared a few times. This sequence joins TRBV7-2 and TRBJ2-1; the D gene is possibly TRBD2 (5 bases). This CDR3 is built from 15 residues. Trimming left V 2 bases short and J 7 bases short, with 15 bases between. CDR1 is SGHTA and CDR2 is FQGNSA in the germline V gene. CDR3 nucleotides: TGTGCCAGCAGCTTATCCCGGGGAGAGGGTAATGAGCAGTTCTTC. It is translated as CASSLSRGEGNEQFF.

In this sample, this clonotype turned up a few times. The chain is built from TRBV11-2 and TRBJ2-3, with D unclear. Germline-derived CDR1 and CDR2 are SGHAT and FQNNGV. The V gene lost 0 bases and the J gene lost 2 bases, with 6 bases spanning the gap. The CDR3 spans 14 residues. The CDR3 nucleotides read TGTGCCAGCAGCTTAGAGGATGACACAGATACGCAGTATTTT. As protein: CASSLEDDTDTQYF. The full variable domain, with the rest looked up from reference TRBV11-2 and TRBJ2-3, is EAGVAQSPRYKIIEKRQSVAFWCNPISGHATLYWYQQILGQGPKLLIQFQNNGVVDDSQLPKDRFSAERLKGVDSTLKIQPAKLEDSAVYLCASSLEDDTDTQYFGPGTRLTVL.

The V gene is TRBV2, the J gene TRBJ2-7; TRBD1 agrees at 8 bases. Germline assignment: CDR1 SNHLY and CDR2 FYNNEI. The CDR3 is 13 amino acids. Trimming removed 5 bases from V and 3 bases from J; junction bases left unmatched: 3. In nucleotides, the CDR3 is TGTGCCAGCAGTTACAGGGGGGACTACGAGCAGTACTTC. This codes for CASSYRGDYEQYF.

As DNA, the CDR3 is TGTGCCAGCAGCCCGCGAGCCAGGTCAGCAACTAATGAAAAACTGTTTTTT. Protein product: CASSPRARSATNEKLFF. V gene TRBV3-1 combines with J gene TRBJ1-4, with no clear D. The germline V gene has CDR1 LGHDT and CDR2 YNNKEL (reference sequence). The CDR3 runs to 17 residues. V was clipped by 4 bases and J by 0 bases, with 15 bases between them.

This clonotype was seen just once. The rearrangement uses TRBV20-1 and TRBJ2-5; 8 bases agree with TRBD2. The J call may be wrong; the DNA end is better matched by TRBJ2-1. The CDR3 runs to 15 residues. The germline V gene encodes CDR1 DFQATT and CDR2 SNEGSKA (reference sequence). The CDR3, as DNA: TGCAGTGCAGCTGGGAGTAGCGGGGATCAAGAGACCCAGTTCTTC. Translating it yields CSAAGSSGDQETQFF.

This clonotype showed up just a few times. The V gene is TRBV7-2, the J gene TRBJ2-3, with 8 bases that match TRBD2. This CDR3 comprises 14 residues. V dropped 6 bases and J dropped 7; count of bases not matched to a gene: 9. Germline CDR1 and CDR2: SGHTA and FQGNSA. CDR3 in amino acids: CASSSGTSSYTQYF. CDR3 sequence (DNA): TGTGCCAGCAGTTCCGGGACTAGTTCATATACGCAGTATTTT.

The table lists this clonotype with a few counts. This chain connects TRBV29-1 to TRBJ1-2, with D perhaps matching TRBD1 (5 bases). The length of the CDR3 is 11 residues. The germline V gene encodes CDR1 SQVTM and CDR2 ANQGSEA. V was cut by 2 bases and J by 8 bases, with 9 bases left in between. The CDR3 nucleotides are TGCAGCGTTGAAACCAGGGAAGGCTACACCTTC. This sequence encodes CSVETREGYTF.

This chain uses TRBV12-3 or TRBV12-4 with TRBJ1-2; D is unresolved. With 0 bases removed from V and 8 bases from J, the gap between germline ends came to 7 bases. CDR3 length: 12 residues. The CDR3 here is CASSLAEFGYTF. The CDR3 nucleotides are TGTGCCAGCAGTTTAGCAGAATTCGGCTACACCTTC.

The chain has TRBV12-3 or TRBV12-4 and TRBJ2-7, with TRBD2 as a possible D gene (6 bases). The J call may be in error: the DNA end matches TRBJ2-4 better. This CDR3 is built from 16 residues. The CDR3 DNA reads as TGTGCCAGCAGTTTGCGACCGGGGGAAGCCAAAAACATTCAGTACTTC. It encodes CASSLRPGEAKNIQYF.

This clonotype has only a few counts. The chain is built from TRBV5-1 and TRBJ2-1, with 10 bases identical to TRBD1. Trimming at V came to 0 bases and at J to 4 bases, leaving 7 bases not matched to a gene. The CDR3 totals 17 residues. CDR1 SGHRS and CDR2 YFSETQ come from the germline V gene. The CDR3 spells CASSLGQGAPIYNEQFF. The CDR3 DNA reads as TGCGCCAGCAGCTTGGGACAGGGGGCCCCGATTTACAATGAGCAGTTCTTC.

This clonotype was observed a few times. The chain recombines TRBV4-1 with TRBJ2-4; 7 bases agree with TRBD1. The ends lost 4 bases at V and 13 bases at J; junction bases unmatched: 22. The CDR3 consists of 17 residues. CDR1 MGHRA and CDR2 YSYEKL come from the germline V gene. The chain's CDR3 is CASSRSQTGSFVNEQYF. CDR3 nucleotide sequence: TGCGCCAGCAGCCGCAGCCAGACAGGGTCTTTTGTCAATGAGCAGTACTTC.

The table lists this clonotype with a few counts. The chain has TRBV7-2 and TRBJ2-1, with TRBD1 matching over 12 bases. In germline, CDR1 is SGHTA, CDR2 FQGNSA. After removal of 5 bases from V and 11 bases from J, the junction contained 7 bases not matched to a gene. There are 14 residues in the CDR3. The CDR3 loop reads CASSLGDRGLKQFF. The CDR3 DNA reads TGTGCCAGCAGCCTTGGGGACAGGGGGCTCAAGCAGTTCTTC.

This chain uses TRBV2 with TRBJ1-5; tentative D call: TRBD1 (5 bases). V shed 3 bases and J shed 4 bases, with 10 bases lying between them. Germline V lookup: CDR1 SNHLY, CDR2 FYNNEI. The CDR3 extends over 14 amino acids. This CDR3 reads CASSEDPGNQPQHF. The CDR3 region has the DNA TGTGCCAGCAGTGAGGACCCAGGGAATCAGCCCCAGCATTTT.

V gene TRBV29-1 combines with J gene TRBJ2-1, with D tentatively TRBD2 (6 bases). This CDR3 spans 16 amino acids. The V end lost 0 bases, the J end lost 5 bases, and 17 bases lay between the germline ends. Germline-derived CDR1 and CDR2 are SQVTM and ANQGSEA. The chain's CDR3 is CSVEDLWLASNNEQFF. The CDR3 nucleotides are TGCAGCGTTGAAGATCTTTGGCTAGCGAGTAACAATGAGCAGTTCTTC.

In DNA form, the CDR3 reads TGCAGTGCTAGACAGGGGAACTCCTACGAGCAGTACTTC. This encodes CSARQGNSYEQYF. V is TRBV20-1 and J is TRBJ2-7; D perhaps matches TRBD1 (6 bases). Germline lookup yields CDR1 DFQATT and CDR2 SNEGSKA (reference sequence). The CDR3 has 13 amino acids. Trimming left V 2 bases short and J 0 bases short, with 8 bases between.

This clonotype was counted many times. The CDR3 DNA reads as TGTGCCATCGGAGTGACTGGGCGGGTTTACGAGCAGTACTTC. Protein sequence: CAIGVTGRVYEQYF. The chain joins TRBV10-3 to TRBJ2-7; tentative D call: TRBD2 (5 bases). V lost 8 bases, J lost 4 bases, and 18 bases lay in between. The V gene's germline CDR1 is ENHRY and CDR2 SYGVKD. This CDR3 region has 14 residues.

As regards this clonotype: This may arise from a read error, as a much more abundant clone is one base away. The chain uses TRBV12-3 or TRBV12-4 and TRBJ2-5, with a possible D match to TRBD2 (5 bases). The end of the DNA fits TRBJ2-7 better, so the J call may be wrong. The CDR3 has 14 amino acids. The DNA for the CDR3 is TGTGCCGGCAGTCGCACGGAGGAAATCTACGAGCAGTACTTC. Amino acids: CAGSRTEEIYEQYF.